This entry lists 3 T cell receptor beta chains sequenced from one sample in a study of naive and memory T cell subsets. These receptors are not linked to any known antigen. Points from the study as a whole: A few larger clonotypes appeared in naive repertoires, especially CD8, possibly memory cells re-expressing CD45RA.

An equimolar mix of two oligonucleotides served as the beta constant-region primer for TRBC1 and TRBC2. Four rounds of PCR amplified the ligated cDNA using nested alpha and beta constant-region primers plus SP2. One entry per CDR3 protein, called by TCRdb with MiXCR from the UMI-ligation and nested PCR reads. Counted here are about 140,000 distinct CDR3 sequences, approximately 21% occurring once; the ten biggest clones make up roughly 0.68%. Sequenced sample: naive CD8+ T cells from blood. The receptors shown here come from a human donor in good health.

The chain joins TRBV6-6 to TRBJ1-1; D may be TRBD1 (6 bases). The ends were cut back, 7 bases at V and 4 bases at J, with 16 bases in the middle. The CDR3 runs 14 residues. Per the germline V gene, CDR1 is MNHNY and CDR2 is SVGAGI (reference sequence). This CDR3 is CASIPGARSTEAFF. In DNA form, the CDR3 reads TGTGCCAGCATCCCGGGGGCCAGGAGCACTGAAGCTTTCTTT.

This clonotype was detected only a few times. The chain has TRBV28 and TRBJ1-5; the D gene is possibly TRBD1 (6 bases). V dropped 4 bases and J dropped 4 bases, with 23 bases sitting between them. Looked up from germline, CDR1 is MDHEN and CDR2 is SYDVKM. This CDR3 comprises 18 residues. Here the CDR3 reads CASSSEFGGGRANQPQHF. In DNA form, the CDR3 reads TGTGCCAGCAGTTCGGAGTTCGGGGGGGGCAGGGCTAATCAGCCCCAGCATTTT.

The chain employs TRBV27 and TRBJ1-1, with D possibly being TRBD1 (5 bases). The CDR3 contains 14 residues. Trimming left V 9 bases short and J 3 bases short, with 17 bases between. The germline V gene encodes CDR1 MNHEY and CDR2 SMNVEV (reference sequence). CDR3 in DNA: TGTGCCAGTTCGAGTCTCAGGGTTGACACTGAAGCTTTCTTT. Amino acid sequence: CASSSLRVDTEAFF.